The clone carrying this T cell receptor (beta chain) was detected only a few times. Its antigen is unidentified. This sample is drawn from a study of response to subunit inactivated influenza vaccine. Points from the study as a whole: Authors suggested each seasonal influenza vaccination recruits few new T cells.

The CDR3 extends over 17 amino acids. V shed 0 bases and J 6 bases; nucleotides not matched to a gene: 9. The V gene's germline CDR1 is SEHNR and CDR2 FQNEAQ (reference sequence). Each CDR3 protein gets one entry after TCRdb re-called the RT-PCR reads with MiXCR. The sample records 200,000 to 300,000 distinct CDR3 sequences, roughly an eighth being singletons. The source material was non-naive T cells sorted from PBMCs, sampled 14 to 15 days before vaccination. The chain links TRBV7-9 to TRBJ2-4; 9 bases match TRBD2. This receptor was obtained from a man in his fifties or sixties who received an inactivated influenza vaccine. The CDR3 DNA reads TGTGCCAGCAGCTTAGCCTTAAATAGCGGGGGCTCAAACATTCAGTACTTC. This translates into CASSLALNSGGSNIQYF.